The clone carrying this TCR beta chain has only a few counts. What it binds is not known. The source of the sample is a study of vaccination effects on CD4 cells after COVID-19. The wider study: The cohort was immunized with two doses of either the BNT162b2 or mRNA-1273 vaccine. Samples from a couple of convalescent patients were given 16 days and one week before vaccination.

Antigen-specific CD4+ T cells were first expanded with viral peptide pools by the ViraFEST assay and only then sequenced. Cultured cells yielded isolated CD4+ T cells after 10 days. Between March and December 2020, the person had a SARS-CoV-2 infection that PCR confirmed. The authors exchanged half the medium for IL-2 medium on days 3 and 7. The CDR3 is 14 residues long. From germline, CDR1 is LGHNA and CDR2 YNFKEQ. V lost 0 bases to trimming and J lost 4 bases, with 9 bases between them. Here immunoSEQ multiplex PCR was the method, and the copy in TCRdb shows in-frame clones only, minus some. The profile shows about 27,000 clones, approximately 69% of them singletons. Broader study findings: New vaccine-induced clones dominated post-vaccine spike-reactive clones in convalescents.

The sample consisted of CD4+ T cells from PBMCs cultured with SARS-CoV-2 spike peptides, taken before COVID-19 vaccination. The chain uses TRBV4-2 and TRBJ1-1, with D uncertain. The source of this sequence is a human donor who had a prior SARS-CoV-2 infection. The CDR3 protein is CASSQDSGSTEAFF. The DNA of the CDR3 is TGTGCCAGCAGCCAAGATTCTGGAAGCACTGAAGCTTTCTTT.